The 21 T cell receptor beta chains given below trace back to one sample, sequenced in a study of T-cell reconstitution after alpha-beta-depleted transplantation in children. Unique molecular identifiers were used to barcode this TCRbeta library. Each CDR3 protein is one row after TCRdb ran MiXCR on the PCR reads. This sample has fewer than 700,000 distinct CDR3 sequences, with over 10% found just once. This sample comprised PBMCs, mostly from graft donor cells, obtained 360 days after TCRalphabeta/CD19-depleted stem cell transplant. Receptor source: a male patient younger than 18 who had a stem cell transplant for acute myeloid leukemia, so the T cells may come from the graft donor.

There are a few counts of this clonotype. CDR3: CASARTRSYEQYF. CDR3 DNA: TGTGCCAGCGCCCGGACCAGGTCCTACGAGCAGTACTTC. This sequence joins TRBV14 and TRBJ2-7; D call uncertain. The V and J ends lost 8 bases and 1 base respectively, with 12 bases between them. CDR3 length equals 13 residues. Germline V gene lookup returns CDR1 SGHDN and CDR2 FVKESK.

The V gene is TRBV6-5, the J gene TRBJ2-1; D gene uncertain. Germline V gives CDR1 MNHEY, CDR2 SVGAGI. This CDR3 is 15 amino acids long. Trimming removed 3 bases from V and 3 bases from J, with 12 bases in between. The CDR3 here is CASSYAALLYNEQFF. CDR3 coding DNA: TGTGCCAGCAGTTATGCCGCACTCCTCTACAATGAGCAGTTCTTC.

This clonotype was observed a handful of times. J is TRBJ2-7 and V is TRBV16; D ambiguous. CDR1 and CDR2 (germline): KGHSY, FQNENV. Trimming removed 0 bases at V and 5 bases at J, with 11 bases between. The CDR3 length is 14 residues. The CDR3, as DNA: TGTGCCAGCAGCCAATCTCTTTCTGGGAACGAGCAGTACTTC. This codes for CASSQSLSGNEQYF. Full variable domain (missing parts from reference TRBV16 and TRBJ2-7): GEEVAQTPKHLVRGEGQKAKLYCAPIKGHSYVFWYQQVLKNEFKFLISFQNENVFDETGMPKERFSAKCLPNSPCSLEIQATKLEDSAVYFCASSQSLSGNEQYFGPGTRLTVT.

At least ten counts were recorded for this clonotype. The chain uses TRBV28 and TRBJ2-7; D is perhaps TRBD2 (5 bases). The CDR3 has 11 residues. The germline V and J ends were trimmed by 6 bases and 6 bases, with 9 bases remaining between them. Germline CDR1 MDHEN, CDR2 SYDVKM. The CDR3 spells CASREVGEQYF. The CDR3 DNA reads as TGTGCCAGCAGGGAGGTGGGCGAGCAGTACTTC.

The chain links TRBV6-1 to TRBJ2-7; possibly TRBD1 for D (6 bases). CDR3 length equals 14 residues. The germline V gene encodes CDR1 MNHNS and CDR2 SASEGT. The V gene lost 9 bases and the J gene lost 1 base, with 16 bases spanning the gap. This CDR3 reads CARAQGSSSYEQYF. CDR3 sequence (DNA): TGTGCCAGAGCCCAGGGGTCCTCTTCCTACGAGCAGTACTTC.

The genes are TRBV7-6 and TRBJ2-7; 8 bases fit TRBD1. V shed 5 bases and J 3 bases; nucleotides not matched to a gene: 9. CDR1 is SGHVS and CDR2 is FNYEAQ in the germline V gene. CDR3 length: 15 residues. As DNA, the CDR3 is TGTGCCAGCAGCCCCCGGACAGGGAATATCTACGAGCAGTACTTC. Translated: CASSPRTGNIYEQYF.

This clonotype was counted only a few times. The V call is TRBV28, the J call TRBJ1-3; tentatively, D is TRBD1 (6 bases). This CDR3 region has 12 residues. CDR1 and CDR2 (germline): MDHEN, SYDVKM. V was trimmed by 7 bases and J by 4 bases, leaving 8 bases between them. The CDR3 DNA reads TGTGCCAGCACAGGGGTAGGAAACACCATATATTTT. Its protein is CASTGVGNTIYF.

This clonotype was detected a few times. This chain links TRBV6-5 with TRBJ2-2; a possible D gene is TRBD1 (5 bases). Trimming left V 7 bases short and J 1 base short, with 13 bases between. The germline V gene encodes CDR1 MNHEY and CDR2 SVGAGI. This CDR3 has 15 residues. The CDR3 reads CASMGPGLNTGELFF. DNA for the CDR3: TGTGCCAGCATGGGGCCAGGTTTGAACACCGGGGAGCTGTTTTTT.

The V call is TRBV29-1, the J call TRBJ2-1; no reliable D call. The V end lost 5 bases, the J end lost 12 bases, and 5 bases lay between the germline ends. Germline values: CDR1 SQVTM, CDR2 ANQGSEA. The CDR3 sequence is 8 residues long. The CDR3 DNA sequence: TGCAGCGTTTACGGGCAGTTCTTC. Translation gives CSVYGQFF.

This clonotype was seen at least ten times. This chain links TRBV7-2 with TRBJ2-4; 9 nucleotides line up with TRBD1. V shed 5 bases and J 1 base; nucleotides not matched to a gene: 12. The CDR3 covers 18 residues. Germline CDR1 reads SGHTA; CDR2 reads FQGNSA. CDR3 bases: TGTGCCAGCAGCACACTAAAGGGACAGGGACTTGCCAAAAACATTCAGTACTTC. Translation: CASSTLKGQGLAKNIQYF.

This clonotype was seen more than once but under ten times. The V call is TRBV11-3, the J call TRBJ2-1; 7 bases line up with TRBD2. Trimming at V came to 9 bases and at J to 1 base, leaving 6 bases not matched to a gene. This CDR3 has 14 residues. Looked up from germline, CDR1 is SGHNT and CDR2 is YENEEA. The CDR3 protein is CASSKRDSYNEQFF. The DNA for the CDR3 is TGTGCCAGTTCGAAGCGGGATTCCTACAATGAGCAGTTCTTC. The variable domain in full, with the rest retrieved from reference TRBV11-3 and TRBJ2-1, is EAGVVQSPRYKIIEKKQPVAFWCNPISGHNTLYWYLQNLGQGPELLIRYENEEAVDDSQLPKDRFSAERLKGVDSTLKIQPAELGDSAVYLCASSKRDSYNEQFFGPGTRLTVL.

The sample holds a few counts of this clonotype. The chain links TRBV29-1 to TRBJ1-2, with D perhaps TRBD1 (5 bases). The germline gives CDR1 SQVTM, CDR2 ANQGSEA. Trimming took 1 base from V and 6 from J, leaving 9 bases between them. CDR3 length: 12 residues. This chain's CDR3 is CSVEAGLNGYTF. CDR3 coding DNA: TGCAGCGTTGAAGCAGGGCTCAATGGCTACACCTTC.

This clonotype appeared a single time. J is TRBJ2-1 and V is TRBV5-1, with a tentative D call TRBD1 (5 bases). Germline-derived CDR1 and CDR2 are SGHRS and YFSETQ. The CDR3 has 13 residues. Trimming removed 6 bases at V and 8 bases at J, with 15 bases between. The CDR3 protein is CASNPGIVDEQFF. The CDR3 bases are TGCGCCAGCAACCCAGGGATAGTCGATGAGCAGTTCTTC.

This clonotype was detected many times. The chain carries TRBV20-1 and TRBJ2-7; 7 bases agree with TRBD2. Trimming at V came to 1 base and at J to 2 bases, leaving 5 bases not matched to a gene. Germline loops: CDR1 DFQATT, CDR2 SNEGSKA (reference sequence). The CDR3 is 14 amino acids. The CDR3 nucleotides read TGCAGTGCTAGAGGGGGTAGCGGGCCCTACGAGCAGTACTTC. The encoded protein is CSARGGSGPYEQYF.

The table lists this clonotype with a few counts. As DNA, the CDR3 is TGTGCCAGCAGTTACTTCAATCCGGGGACCGGAACGGGAGCCCAGCATTTT. This translates into CASSYFNPGTGTGAQHF. The V call is TRBV6-5, the J call TRBJ1-5; maybe TRBD1 (5 bases). V lost 1 base to trimming and J lost 11 bases, with 24 bases between them. The CDR3 is 17 amino acids. Germline CDR1 MNHEY, CDR2 SVGAGI.

This clonotype has a count of ten or more. The V call is TRBV6-2 or TRBV6-3, the J call TRBJ2-2; 14 nucleotides agree with TRBD2. The CDR3 spans 17 residues. V gave up 0 bases and J gave up 8 bases; unmatched junction bases: 5. The germline V gene encodes CDR1 MNHEY and CDR2 SVGEGT. The CDR3 is CASSYSGLAGVGGELFF. The DNA for the CDR3 is TGTGCCAGCAGTTACTCGGGACTAGCGGGAGTCGGTGGGGAGCTGTTTTTT.

There are many counts of this clonotype. The rearrangement joins TRBV10-3 to TRBJ2-7; 11 bases agree with TRBD2. The CDR3 runs 14 residues. V was pared by 3 bases and J by 6 bases, with 4 bases of the junction left unmatched. Germline-derived CDR1 and CDR2 are ENHRY and SYGVKD. CDR3 sequence (DNA): TGTGCCATCAGTGAACTAGCGGGAGTTAGCGAGCAGTACTTC. The encoded protein is CAISELAGVSEQYF.

This clonotype occurred a few times. The rearrangement uses TRBV10-3 and TRBJ2-7, with D hard to call. CDR1 is ENHRY, CDR2 SYGVKD, per germline. V lost 0 bases, J lost 2 bases, and 8 bases lay in between. The CDR3 is made up of 14 amino acids. CDR3 bases: TGTGCCATCAGTGAGTCCTCCAGACCCTACGAGCAGTACTTC. It is translated as CAISESSRPYEQYF.

The chain joins TRBV24-1 to TRBJ2-2; 7 positions match TRBD2. The CDR3 is made up of 15 amino acids. V was clipped by 6 bases and J by 0 bases; unmatched bases: 3. Looked up from germline, CDR1 is KGHDR and CDR2 is SFDVKD. The CDR3 is CATSWAGANTGELFF. The CDR3 region has the DNA TGTGCCACCAGTTGGGCGGGAGCGAACACCGGGGAGCTGTTTTTT.

The chain links TRBV7-2 to TRBJ2-7, with 9 positions matching TRBD2. V was clipped by 6 bases and J by 0 bases; unmatched bases: 6. The length of the CDR3 is 15 residues. Per the germline V gene, CDR1 is SGHTA and CDR2 is FQGNSA. CDR3 in DNA: TGTGCCAGCAGGCGGGGGGGGTCCCCCTCCTACGAGCAGTACTTC. Its translation is CASRRGGSPSYEQYF.

The CDR3 nucleotides read TGCAGTGCTAGATCGACAGGGGAGAGCTCTTGGGTTTACGAGCAGTACTTC. Translated: CSARSTGESSWVYEQYF. This sequence joins TRBV20-1 and TRBJ2-7; 8 bases line up with TRBD1. CDR3 length: 17 amino acids. The V segment lost 2 bases and the J segment 4 bases; nucleotides outside the gene matches: 16. Germline CDR1 is DFQATT and CDR2 is SNEGSKA (reference sequence).